These 9 T cell receptor beta chains were all obtained from the same sample, sequenced in a study of cytomegalovirus exposure and HLA in healthy donors. Both 60 Vbeta primers and 13 Jbeta primers went into the PCR. Produced via immunoSEQ multiplex PCR; TCRdb's table is partial and in-frame only. Among 200,000 to 250,000 clones listed, 82% were seen once. Sample: PBMCs. Receptors originate from a woman aged 35 to 49 in good health and CMV-seropositive.

The CDR3 coding sequence is TGTGCCAGCAGCATCCGGACAGGGAATCAGCCCCAGCATTTT. Amino acid sequence: CASSIRTGNQPQHF. The chain couples TRBV7-2 to TRBJ1-5; 8 bases map to TRBD1. The V and J ends lost 5 bases and 4 bases, in that order; junction bases with no gene match: 4. The CDR3 runs 14 residues. Germline V lookup: CDR1 SGHTA, CDR2 FQGNSA. The full variable domain, rest sourced from reference TRBV7-2 and TRBJ1-5, is GAGVSQSPSNKVTEKGKDVELRCDPISGHTALYWYRQSLGQGLEFLIYFQGNSAPDKSGLPSDRFSAERTGGSVSTLTIQRTQQEDSAVYLCASSIRTGNQPQHFGDGTRLSIL.

In DNA, the CDR3 is TGTGCCAGCAGCTTAGGGCAGTTACAAGAGACCCAGTACTTC. Its protein is CASSLGQLQETQYF. The chain combines TRBV7-9 with TRBJ2-5; no reliable D call. Germline CDR1 is SEHNR and CDR2 is FQNEAQ (reference sequence). V gave up 1 base and J gave up 2 bases, with 8 bases separating them. The CDR3 runs 14 residues.

About this clone itself: Sequence at one end of the junction differs from germline and may be a read error. The chain uses TRBV7-9 and TRBJ1-2, with 9 bases fitting TRBD1. Per germline, CDR1 SEHNR and CDR2 FQNEAQ (reference sequence). The CDR3 consists of 15 residues. The CDR3 loop is CSSSRDRATNYGYTF. Written as DNA, the CDR3 is TGTTCCAGCAGCCGGGACAGGGCGACTAACTATGGCTACACCTTC.

This clone was seen a handful of times. The chain is built from TRBV5-1 and TRBJ2-7, with 10 nucleotides matching TRBD2. The CDR3 totals 23 residues. Germline assignment: CDR1 SGHRS and CDR2 YFSETQ. V lost 3 bases, J lost 5 bases, and 32 bases stayed unmatched. CDR3 residues: CASSWGGGQGGVERPSGSHEQYF. DNA for the CDR3: TGCGCCAGCAGCTGGGGGGGCGGACAGGGTGGGGTAGAGAGACCTAGCGGGAGCCACGAGCAGTACTTC.

The genes are TRBV6-4 and TRBJ2-3, with D possibly being TRBD1 (5 bases). Germline values: CDR1 MRHNA, CDR2 SNTAGT. Deletions cut 0 bases from V and 2 bases from J, with 9 bases between. This CDR3 is 15 amino acids long. CDR3 sequence reads: CASSDSTDSTDTQYF. CDR3 in DNA: TGTGCCAGCAGTGACTCGACAGATTCCACAGATACGCAGTATTTT.

For the CDR3, the DNA is TGTGCCAGCAGCTTTCAACTAGCGGGGGGCCAAGTTACGCAGTATTTT. It yields the protein CASSFQLAGGQVTQYF. The chain employs TRBV5-4 and TRBJ2-3; 12 bases map to TRBD2. From germline, CDR1 is SGHNT and CDR2 YYREEE (reference sequence). This CDR3 is 16 amino acids long. V shed 2 bases, J shed 8 bases, and the junction held 9 bases outside the gene matches.

This clone was seen a few times. The chain uses TRBV7-2 and TRBJ2-3; 7 bases map to TRBD2. V lost 1 base to trimming and J lost 4 bases; unmatched junction nucleotides: 2. Germline V lookup: CDR1 SGHTA, CDR2 FQGNSA. There are 14 residues in the CDR3. CDR3 bases: TGTGCCAGCAGCTTAGGACTAGCAGCAGATACGCAGTATTTT. Encoded protein: CASSLGLAADTQYF.

This clone was seen only a few times. This rearrangement joins TRBV11-1 to TRBJ2-5, with 9 bases matching TRBD1. Per germline, CDR1 SGHAT and CDR2 FQDESV (reference sequence). J lost 3 bases, V lost 5 bases, and 4 bases had no gene match. This CDR3 spans 14 amino acids. The CDR3 loop is CASSRDRAEETQYF. CDR3 DNA sequence: TGTGCCAGCAGCCGGGACAGGGCTGAAGAGACCCAGTACTTC.

The chain recombines TRBV5-1 with TRBJ2-3; a weak D match, TRBD1 (6 bases). V lost 4 bases, J lost 4 bases, and 10 bases lay in between. This CDR3 has 13 residues. Germline-derived CDR1 and CDR2 are SGHRS and YFSETQ. The CDR3 here is CASSLRQADTQYF. Here the CDR3 DNA reads TGCGCCAGCAGCCTCAGACAGGCAGATACGCAGTATTTT.